The source of this TCR beta chain is a study of regulatory T cells in long-lasting Graves disease. This clonotype appeared many times. Time point here: newly diagnosed GD, antithyroid drugs for less than 3 months. PBMCs provided the RNA from which the TCR library was made. Per germline, CDR1 DFQATT and CDR2 SNEGSKA (reference sequence). There are 13 residues in the CDR3. Trimming removed 1 base from V and 2 bases from J, with 7 bases in between. CDR3-region Arm-PCR and iRepertoire HTBI primers produced the TCR beta libraries. Each CDR3 protein is one row after TCRdb ran MiXCR on the multiplex PCR reads. Seen here are hundreds of thousands of distinct CDR3 sequences, over 15% observed once, and the top ten hold 25% to 30%. The same sample was also studied in work on T cells in Graves' hyperthyroidism and ophthalmopathy. That source notes: Initially, a first-round RT-PCR of the TCR CDR3 employed the HTBI primer set.

This clonotype was sampled from a man in his forties with Graves disease. J is TRBJ2-3 and V is TRBV20-1, with D uncertain. The specimen was peripheral blood mononuclear cells (PBMCs), collected at new diagnosis, from a patient treated with antithyroid drugs. CDR3 protein: CSARVGYTDTQYF. The CDR3 coding sequence is TGCAGTGCTAGAGTGGGATACACAGATACGCAGTATTTT.